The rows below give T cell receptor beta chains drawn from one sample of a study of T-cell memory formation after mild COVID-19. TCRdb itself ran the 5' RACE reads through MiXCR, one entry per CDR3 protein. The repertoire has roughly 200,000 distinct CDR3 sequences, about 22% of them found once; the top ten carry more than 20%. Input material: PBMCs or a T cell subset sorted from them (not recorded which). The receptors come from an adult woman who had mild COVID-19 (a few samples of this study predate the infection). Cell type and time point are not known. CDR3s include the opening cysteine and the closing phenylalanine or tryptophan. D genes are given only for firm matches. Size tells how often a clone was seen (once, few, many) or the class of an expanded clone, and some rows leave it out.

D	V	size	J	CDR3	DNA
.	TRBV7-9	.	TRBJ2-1	CASSHLGGSYNEQFF	TGTGCCAGCAGCCACTTGGGGGGATCCTACAATGAGCAGTTCTTC
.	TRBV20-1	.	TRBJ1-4	CSARGVGFPGRQNEKLFF	TGCAGTGCTAGAGGGGTAGGATTTCCGGGACGGCAGAATGAAAAACTGTTTTTT
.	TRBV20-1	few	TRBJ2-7	CSARDDAESSYEQYF	TGCAGTGCTAGAGATGACGCGGAGAGCTCCTACGAGCAGTACTTC
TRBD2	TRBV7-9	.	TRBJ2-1	CASSLSAGGPYNEQFF	TGTGCCAGCAGCTTATCAGCGGGAGGGCCTTACAATGAGCAGTTCTTC
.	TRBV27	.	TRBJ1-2	CASSLSERGYGYTF	TGTGCCAGCAGTTTGTCGGAGCGGGGCTATGGCTACACCTTC
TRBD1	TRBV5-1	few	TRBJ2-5	CASSLYRGRAQETQYF	TGCGCCAGCAGCTTGTACAGGGGAAGGGCCCAAGAGACCCAGTACTTC
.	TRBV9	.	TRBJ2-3	CASGLTDTQYF	TGTGCCAGCGGCCTCACAGATACGCAGTATTTT
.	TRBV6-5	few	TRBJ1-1	CASRTPEIGEAFF	TGTGCCAGCAGGACACCAGAGATCGGTGAAGCTTTCTTT
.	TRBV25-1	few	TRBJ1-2	CASSPPAGNYGYTF	TGTGCCAGCAGCCCACCCGCAGGGAACTATGGCTACACCTTC
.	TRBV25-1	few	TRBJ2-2	CASSDRLYTGELFF	TGTGCCAGCAGTGACAGACTCTACACCGGGGAGCTGTTTTTT
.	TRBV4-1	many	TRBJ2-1	CASSQSGYNEQFF	TGCGCCAGCAGCCAAAGCGGTTACAATGAGCAGTTCTTC
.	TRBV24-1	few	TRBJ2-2	CATSKTETNTGELFF	TGTGCCACCTCTAAGACAGAAACGAACACCGGGGAGCTGTTTTTT
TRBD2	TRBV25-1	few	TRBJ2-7	CASSDRGGVEQYF	TGTGCCAGCAGTGATCGGGGGGGCGTGGAGCAGTACTTC
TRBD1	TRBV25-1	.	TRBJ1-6	CASSEATGALEPLHF	TGTGCCAGCAGTGAAGCAACAGGGGCCCTCGAACCCCTCCACTTT
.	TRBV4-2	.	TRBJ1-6	CASSQGGGSSPLHF	TGTGCCAGCAGCCAAGGCGGGGGCTCTTCACCCCTCCACTTT